The 25 T cell receptor beta chains below all came from one sample that was sequenced in a study of cytomegalovirus exposure and HLA in healthy donors. PCR involved 60 Vbeta and 13 Jbeta primers. Libraries were prepared by immunoSEQ multiplex PCR; TCRdb keeps only in-frame clonotypes and omits some of them. Its table lists 95,000 to 150,000 clones. Sequenced input: PBMCs. The source is a man aged 40-49 years in good health and CMV-seronegative.

As regards this clone: This same CDR3 is encoded by further DNA sequences in the sample. This sequence joins TRBV11-2 and TRBJ1-1; D gene ambiguous. This CDR3 region has 13 residues. V shed 2 bases and J shed 1 base, with 5 bases lying between them. The V gene's germline CDR1 is SGHAT and CDR2 FQNNGV. In DNA form, the CDR3 reads TGTGCCAGCAGCTTACAGGAGAACACTGAAGCTTTCTTT. Its translation is CASSLQENTEAFF. The variable domain in full, completed from reference TRBV11-2 and TRBJ1-1, reads EAGVAQSPRYKIIEKRQSVAFWCNPISGHATLYWYQQILGQGPKLLIQFQNNGVVDDSQLPKDRFSAERLKGVDSTLKIQPAKLEDSAVYLCASSLQENTEAFFGQGTRLTVV.

The V call is TRBV11-3, the J call TRBJ2-1, with 8 bases aligning to TRBD2. Per the germline V gene, CDR1 is SGHNT and CDR2 is YENEEA. Unmatched junction bases numbered 11, after V lost 5 bases and J lost 8 bases. The CDR3 spans 15 residues. The chain's CDR3 is CASSRTAGVFHEQFF. The CDR3 DNA sequence: TGTGCCAGCAGCCGTACAGCGGGAGTATTTCATGAGCAGTTCTTC.

The chain recombines TRBV11-2 with TRBJ2-7; TRBD2 matches 11 bases. The CDR3 is 15 residues long. Germline V gene lookup returns CDR1 SGHAT and CDR2 FQNNGV. The J segment lost 5 bases and the V segment lost 5 bases, leaving 8 bases of the junction unmatched. CDR3 DNA: TGTGCCAGCAGCAACATAGCGGGAGGGTGGCACGAGCAGTACTTC. Its translation is CASSNIAGGWHEQYF.

The chain has TRBV5-6 and TRBJ2-5, with TRBD2 matching 9 bases. Matching the DNA end better, TRBJ2-7 makes the J call doubtful. The germline V gene encodes CDR1 SGHDT and CDR2 YYEEEE. The CDR3 totals 16 residues. The CDR3 is CASSLVGSGRPYEQYF. In DNA form, the CDR3 reads TGTGCCAGCAGCTTGGTGGGTAGCGGGAGACCCTACGAGCAGTACTTC.

J is TRBJ1-4 and V is TRBV4-2; TRBD1 agrees at 7 bases. The CDR3 loop spans 16 amino acids. The V segment lost 2 bases and the J segment 5 bases; nucleotides outside the gene matches: 8. Germline loops: CDR1 LGHNA, CDR2 YNFKEQ. DNA for the CDR3: TGTGCCAGCAGCCAAAATCTAGGGACAGCGAATGAAAAACTGTTTTTT. It codes for CASSQNLGTANEKLFF.

The chain links TRBV5-5 to TRBJ2-3, with D possibly TRBD1 on 5 matching bases. Per germline, CDR1 SGHKS and CDR2 YYEKEE (reference sequence). CDR3 size: 17 residues. With 4 bases removed from V and 6 bases from J, the gap between germline ends came to 24 bases. CDR3 region: CASSEWGGTVEGDTQYF. For the CDR3, the DNA is TGTGCCAGCAGCGAGTGGGGCGGAACCGTTGAAGGGGATACGCAGTATTTT. Looking up the rest from reference TRBV5-5 and TRBJ2-3 gives the full variable domain: DAGVTQSPTHLIKTRGQQVTLRCSPISGHKSVSWYQQVLGQGPQFIFQYYEKEERGRGNFPDRFSARQFPNYSSELNVNALLLGDSALYLCASSEWGGTVEGDTQYFGPGTRLTVL.

The J gene is TRBJ1-3, the V gene TRBV10-3, with 10 bases matching TRBD1. Germline CDR1 and CDR2: ENHRY and SYGVKD. V lost 8 bases to trimming and J lost 4 bases; unmatched junction nucleotides: 8. This CDR3 is 15 amino acids long. The CDR3 region has the DNA TGTGCCATCGGCGGGACAGGGGCGTCCGGAAACACCATATATTTT. Protein product: CAIGGTGASGNTIYF.

This rearrangement joins TRBV6-5 to TRBJ1-1; 7 nucleotides line up with TRBD1. V trimming: 4 bases; J trimming: 1 base; junction bases outside the gene matches: 6. The germline V gene has CDR1 MNHEY and CDR2 SVGAGI. This CDR3 has 15 residues. CDR3 sequence reads: CASSSGQLKNTEAFF. CDR3 sequence (DNA): TGTGCCAGCAGTTCGGGACAGCTGAAGAACACTGAAGCTTTCTTT.

This chain connects TRBV5-1 to TRBJ1-1; 9 nucleotides agree with TRBD1. After removal of 3 bases from V and 1 base from J, the junction contained 10 bases not matched to a gene. CDR1 is SGHRS and CDR2 is YFSETQ in the germline V gene. This CDR3 region has 17 residues. The CDR3, as DNA: TGCGCCAGCAGCTCCCGGGACAGGGAACTTTGGAACACTGAAGCTTTCTTT. Its protein product is CASSSRDRELWNTEAFF.

This chain links TRBV28 with TRBJ2-1; TRBD2 matches at 8 bases. The CDR3 has 16 amino acids. After removal of 1 base from V and 0 bases from J, the junction contained 2 bases not matched to a gene. CDR1 and CDR2 from the germline V gene are MDHEN and SYDVKM. The CDR3 region has the DNA TGTGCCAGCAGTTTATTAGCGGGAAACTCCTACAATGAGCAGTTCTTC. It codes for CASSLLAGNSYNEQFF.

The chain employs TRBV18 and TRBJ2-7; a weak D match, TRBD1 (5 bases). Trimming cost V 4 bases and J 0 bases, with 13 bases left between them. The CDR3 sequence is 15 residues long. In germline, CDR1 is KGHSH, CDR2 LQKENI. CDR3 sequence: CASSHSRAYSYEQYF. The CDR3 DNA reads as TGTGCCAGCTCACACTCCAGGGCGTACTCCTACGAGCAGTACTTC.

The chain recombines TRBV28 with TRBJ2-7; maybe TRBD2 (6 bases). V was trimmed by 3 bases and J by 4 bases, leaving 16 bases between them. Germline V gene lookup returns CDR1 MDHEN and CDR2 SYDVKM. The CDR3 loop spans 15 amino acids. The DNA for the CDR3 is TGTGCCAGCAGTTTTCCCGGACTATCACGGTACGAGCAGTACTTC. It is translated as CASSFPGLSRYEQYF.

V usage is TRBV7-3 and J usage is TRBJ1-1, with 8 bases identical to TRBD1. The CDR3 runs to 16 residues. The germline V gene encodes CDR1 SGHTA and CDR2 FQGTGA. V lost 0 bases and J lost 0; bases outside the gene matches: 3. The CDR3 loop is CASSLTPGQVNTEAFF. The CDR3 region has the DNA TGTGCCAGCAGCTTAACTCCGGGACAGGTGAACACTGAAGCTTTCTTT.

This rearrangement joins TRBV4-1 to TRBJ2-3, with D possibly being TRBD2 (6 bases). V was shortened by 5 bases and J by 3 bases, with 12 bases between the two germline ends. Germline values: CDR1 MGHRA, CDR2 YSYEKL. The CDR3 consists of 14 residues. Here the CDR3 reads CASSMREGTDTQYF. DNA for the CDR3: TGCGCCAGCAGCATGCGGGAAGGTACAGATACGCAGTATTTT.

This chain links TRBV7-8 with TRBJ1-5; unclear D gene. V lost 5 bases to trimming and J lost 9 bases, with 14 bases between them. Germline CDR1 and CDR2: SGHVS and FQNEAQ. There are 13 residues in the CDR3. CDR3 sequence reads: CASSLTLSGPQHF. CDR3 nucleotide sequence: TGTGCCAGCAGCCTCACCCTATCCGGGCCCCAGCATTTT. The whole variable domain, filled in from reference TRBV7-8 and TRBJ1-5, reads GAGVSQSPRYKVAKRGQDVALRCDPISGHVSLFWYQQALGQGPEFLTYFQNEAQLDKSGLPSDRFFAERPEGSVSTLKIQRTQQEDSAVYLCASSLTLSGPQHFGDGTRLSIL.

CDR3 residues: CASLPGGGTEAFF. The DNA of the CDR3 is TGTGCCAGCCTACCGGGGGGGGGCACTGAAGCTTTCTTT. This rearrangement joins TRBV28 to TRBJ1-1, with D maybe TRBD1 (5 bases). Germline V lookup: CDR1 MDHEN, CDR2 SYDVKM. CDR3 length: 13 amino acids. Trimming took 8 bases from V and 4 from J, leaving 14 bases between them.

V gene TRBV7-2 combines with J gene TRBJ1-2; no reliable D call. V was cut by 4 bases and J by 7 bases, with 7 bases left in between. The length of the CDR3 is 11 residues. Germline CDR1 and CDR2: SGHTA and FQGNSA. CDR3 nucleotide sequence: TGTGCCAGCAGCTGGAGAGGTGGCTACACCTTC. Its translation is CASSWRGGYTF.

The chain links TRBV7-2 to TRBJ2-1; D is ambiguous. CDR1 and CDR2 (germline): SGHTA, FQGNSA. This CDR3 region has 14 residues. Deletions cut 5 bases from V and 10 bases from J, with 18 bases between. The CDR3 DNA follows: TGTGCCAGCAGCGGCTCGCCAGGAAGGAACGAGCAGTTCTTC. Translating it yields CASSGSPGRNEQFF.

This rearrangement joins TRBV2 to TRBJ1-2; D remains ambiguous. This CDR3 has 12 residues. Trimming stripped 3 bases from V and 8 bases from J, with 10 bases between. Germline V gene lookup returns CDR1 SNHLY and CDR2 FYNNEI. In nucleotides, the CDR3 is TGTGCCAGCAGTGAGGGAGGGAACGGCTACACCTTC. It yields the protein CASSEGGNGYTF.

V is TRBV21-1 and J is TRBJ2-7; TRBD2 is the table's D call and was not checked against the DNA. TRBV21-1 is reported as a pseudogene. The CDR3 runs 14 residues. CDR3 in DNA: TGTGCCAGCAGCCCCGGAAGGACTTCCTACGAGCAGTACTTC. It codes for CASSPGRTSYEQYF.

As to this clone: Sequence at one end of the junction differs from germline and may be a read error. DNA for the CDR3: TGTGCCACCAGTGATCCCCGGGGGGAAGCTTTCTTT. Its translation is CATSDPRGEAFF. The chain couples TRBV10-3 to TRBJ1-1, with D possibly matching TRBD1 (5 bases). Germline CDR1 ENHRY, CDR2 SYGVKD. This CDR3 is built from 12 residues.

J is TRBJ2-5 and V is TRBV7-9, with 8 bases fitting TRBD1. CDR3 size: 15 residues. The germline V gene encodes CDR1 SEHNR and CDR2 FQNEAQ (reference sequence). The ends lost 1 base at V and 3 bases at J; junction bases unmatched: 4. CDR3 amino acids: CASSLVMGQEETQYF. DNA for the CDR3: TGTGCCAGCAGCTTAGTCATGGGACAGGAAGAGACCCAGTACTTC.

The rearrangement uses TRBV4-1 and TRBJ2-2; D not resolved. The germline V gene encodes CDR1 MGHRA and CDR2 YSYEKL. Trimming took 2 bases from V and 1 from J, leaving 5 bases between them. This CDR3 has 14 residues. CDR3 nucleotides: TGCGCCAGCAGCCAAAGACTGAACACCGGGGAGCTGTTTTTT. It is translated as CASSQRLNTGELFF.

The chain recombines TRBV4-3 with TRBJ2-1; possibly TRBD2 for D (7 bases). Germline lookup yields CDR1 LGHNA and CDR2 YSLEER. Trimming shortened V by 0 bases and J by 4 bases, and 13 bases separated the two germline ends. This CDR3 has 16 amino acids. The CDR3 here is CASSQEGEGGYNEQFF. CDR3 bases: TGCGCCAGCAGCCAAGAAGGGGAGGGGGGGTACAATGAGCAGTTCTTC.

The gene calls are TRBV6-6 and TRBJ1-5, with unresolved D. The CDR3 has 14 residues. Germline lookup yields CDR1 MNHNY and CDR2 SVGAGI (reference sequence). Trimming stripped 2 bases from V and 0 bases from J, with 5 bases between. This chain's CDR3 is CASSYLPSNQPQHF. CDR3 nucleotide sequence: TGTGCCAGCAGTTACCTCCCTAGCAATCAGCCCCAGCATTTT.